The 24 T cell receptor beta chains reported below all come from one sample, sequenced in a study of CD8 T cells in Susac syndrome (dated by TCRdb to between 2019 and 2020). The library was generated by the immunoSEQ multiplex PCR assay. RNA was extracted with the RNeasy kit and 0.5 to 1 ug was reverse transcribed using random hexamers. TCRdb itself trimmed the public reads at Q25 with fastp, ran MiXCR and retained productive beta chains. For every CDR3 protein sequence, its rows merge into one entry that carries the most common genes and DNA. The sample table holds 120,000 or so distinct CDR3 sequences, of which around 94% were seen once. The top ten constitute around 0.21% of the sample. The sample comprised CD8+ T cells from PBMCs. All receptors derive from a human donor with Susac syndrome.

The chain links TRBV12-2 to TRBJ2-7; the table's D call of TRBD1 was not tested on the DNA. TRBV12-2 is a pseudogene. The CDR3 is 13 residues long. CDR3 sequence (DNA): TGTGCAAGTCGCCGCCTGTTCTCCTACGAGCAGTACTTC. It translates to CASRRLFSYEQYF.

Written as DNA, the CDR3 is TGCGCCAGCAGCCCTACCCCGGCGGAGACCCAGTACTTC. This sequence encodes CASSPTPAETQYF. This sequence joins TRBV4-1 and TRBJ2-5; D gene uncertain. Germline CDR1 reads MGHRA; CDR2 reads YSYEKL. The V gene lost 4 bases and the J gene lost 5 bases, with 11 bases spanning the gap. The CDR3 runs 13 residues.

The chain combines TRBV2 with TRBJ1-5, with 8 bases lining up with TRBD1. Germline trimming cut 6 bases from V and 0 bases from J; bases unmatched to any gene: 7. Germline V gene lookup returns CDR1 SNHLY and CDR2 FYNNEI. This CDR3 spans 16 amino acids. The CDR3, as DNA: TGTGCCAGCAGGGATCATCAGGGGGCTAGCAATCAGCCCCAGCATTTT. Amino acids: CASRDHQGASNQPQHF.

J is TRBJ2-7 and V is TRBV27; 8 positions agree with TRBD2. The V and J ends lost 3 bases and 1 base, in that order; junction bases with no gene match: 2. CDR3 length: 14 residues. Germline V gene data show CDR1 as MNHEY and CDR2 as SMNVEV (reference sequence). The DNA for the CDR3 is TGTGCCAGCAGTTTTAGCGGGAAATCCTACGAGCAGTACTTC. Protein sequence: CASSFSGKSYEQYF.

The V and J genes are TRBV7-3 and TRBJ2-5; D gene uncertain. The CDR3 sequence is 15 residues long. Per the germline V gene, CDR1 is SGHTA and CDR2 is FQGTGA. Deletions cut 2 bases from V and 5 bases from J, with 15 bases between. CDR3 amino acids: CASSLSGRFGETQYF. CDR3 nucleotides: TGTGCCAGCAGCTTATCCGGACGGTTCGGGGAGACCCAGTACTTC.

This sequence joins TRBV20-1 and TRBJ1-2, with D perhaps TRBD1 (5 bases). Germline loops: CDR1 DFQATT, CDR2 SNEGSKA (reference sequence). There are 13 residues in the CDR3. For the CDR3, the DNA is TGCAGCGCCCACCAAACAGGCAACTATGGCTACACCTTC. Amino acids: CSAHQTGNYGYTF.

V and J are TRBV9 and TRBJ2-3; D is undetermined. Germline lookup yields CDR1 SGDLS and CDR2 YYNGEE. V was cut by 0 bases and J by 6 bases, with 14 bases left in between. This CDR3 spans 15 amino acids. This CDR3 reads CASSVEGRHADTQYF. The DNA for the CDR3 is TGTGCCAGCAGCGTAGAGGGCAGACATGCGGATACGCAGTATTTT.

This clonotype was observed a single time. The rearrangement joins TRBV1 to TRBJ2-5. TRBV1 counts as a pseudogene. There are 12 residues in the CDR3. The CDR3 bases are TGCACCGGCAGCCAAGATAAAGAGACCCAGTACTTC. It is translated as CTGSQDKETQYF.

The chain has TRBV18 and TRBJ2-3; 12 bases agree with TRBD2. There are 14 residues in the CDR3. V lost 8 bases to trimming and J lost 6 bases; unmatched junction nucleotides: 6. Germline V gene sequence: CDR1 KGHSH, CDR2 LQKENI. The CDR3 region has the DNA TGTGCCAGCCATACTAGCGGGAGGATGGATACGCAGTATTTT. This sequence encodes CASHTSGRMDTQYF. Looking up the rest from reference TRBV18 and TRBJ2-3 gives the full variable domain: NAGVMQNPRHLVRRRGQEARLRCSPMKGHSHVYWYRQLPEEGLKFMVYLQKENIIDESGMPKERFSAEFPKEGPSILRIQQVVRGDSAAYFCASHTSGRMDTQYFGPGTRLTVL.

V gene TRBV9 combines with J gene TRBJ2-3; possibly TRBD2 for D (6 bases). There are 15 residues in the CDR3. CDR1 is SGDLS and CDR2 is YYNGEE in the germline V gene. The germline V and J ends were trimmed by 3 bases and 2 bases, with 13 bases remaining between them. The CDR3 sequence: CASSASGVPTDTQYF. CDR3 DNA: TGTGCCAGCAGCGCCTCGGGAGTCCCCACAGATACGCAGTATTTT. Drawing the rest from reference TRBV9 and TRBJ2-3, the complete variable domain is DSGVTQTPKHLITATGQRVTLRCSPRSGDLSVYWYQQSLDQGLQFLIQYYNGEERAKGNILERFSAQQFPDLHSELNLSSLELGDSALYFCASSASGVPTDTQYFGPGTRLTVL.

The V call is TRBV20-1, the J call TRBJ2-5; possibly TRBD1 for D (5 bases). The germline V gene encodes CDR1 DFQATT and CDR2 SNEGSKA (reference sequence). The CDR3 runs to 16 residues. The V and J ends lost 0 bases and 3 bases respectively, with 17 bases between them. CDR3 residues: CSARDPPAGLKETQYF. As DNA, the CDR3 is TGCAGTGCTAGAGATCCCCCCGCAGGGCTCAAAGAGACCCAGTACTTC.

This clonotype was seen a few times. The genes are TRBV4-3 and TRBJ1-5; a weak D match, TRBD1 (6 bases). This CDR3 is 15 amino acids long. Germline V gene lookup returns CDR1 LGHNA and CDR2 YSLEER. Between the trimmed V and J ends, which lost 0 bases and 4 bases, there was a span of 10 bases. The CDR3 reads CASSQDLGGNQPQHF. As DNA, the CDR3 is TGCGCCAGCAGCCAAGATTTAGGGGGTAATCAGCCCCAGCATTTT.

This clonotype was detected a few times. V usage is TRBV27 and J usage is TRBJ2-1, with 8 bases fitting TRBD1. The CDR3 is made up of 13 amino acids. Per the germline V gene, CDR1 is MNHEY and CDR2 is SMNVEV (reference sequence). V dropped 5 bases and J dropped 5; count of bases not matched to a gene: 2. The CDR3 region has the DNA TGTGCCAGCAGTCCGACAGGGGACAATGAGCAGTTCTTC. Translation gives CASSPTGDNEQFF.

The genes are TRBV28 and TRBJ2-5, with 8 nucleotides matching TRBD1. After removal of 3 bases from V and 5 bases from J, the junction contained 11 bases not matched to a gene. Germline CDR1 reads MDHEN; CDR2 reads SYDVKM. The CDR3 is made up of 16 amino acids. CDR3 in amino acids: CASSFRGTGGRETQYF. The CDR3 nucleotides read TGTGCCAGCAGTTTCCGAGGCACAGGGGGTAGGGAGACCCAGTACTTC.

This chain links TRBV9 with TRBJ2-3; D unclear. The CDR3 is 13 amino acids. The germline CDR1 and CDR2 sequences are SGDLS and YYNGEE. The V end was cut by 3 bases, the J end by 4 bases, with 9 bases between. For the CDR3, the DNA is TGTGCCAGCAGCGCAACGATCCCAGATACGCAGTATTTT. Translation: CASSATIPDTQYF.

The V call is TRBV27, the J call TRBJ2-7, with TRBD2 matching over 9 bases. V was clipped by 5 bases and J by 4 bases; unmatched bases: 12. Germline CDR1 and CDR2: MNHEY and SMNVEV (reference sequence). The CDR3 spans 16 residues. CDR3 bases: TGTGCCAGCAGTCCATCCCGTAGCGGGAGAGGATACGAGCAGTACTTC. It codes for CASSPSRSGRGYEQYF.

This chain uses TRBV9 with TRBJ1-1; the D is unclear. V was trimmed by 0 bases and J by 0 bases, leaving 3 bases between them. CDR1 and CDR2 (germline): SGDLS, YYNGEE. The CDR3 runs to 13 residues. The CDR3 sequence: CASSVEVNTEAFF. The CDR3, as DNA: TGTGCCAGCAGCGTAGAGGTGAACACTGAAGCTTTCTTT.

J is TRBJ2-5 and V is TRBV7-2, with TRBD2 matching over 9 bases. There are 15 residues in the CDR3. Germline CDR1 is SGHTA and CDR2 is FQGNSA. Trimming took 2 bases from V and 1 from J; bases not matched to a gene: 2. The CDR3 sequence: CASSLSGGTQETQYF. For the CDR3, the DNA is TGTGCCAGCAGCTTAAGCGGGGGGACCCAAGAGACCCAGTACTTC.

This clonotype occurred once. The CDR3 region is CASSQDRGAELDTQYF. CDR3 nucleotides: TGCGCCAGCAGCCAAGATCGTGGCGCCGAACTGGATACGCAGTATTTT. This rearrangement joins TRBV4-3 to TRBJ2-3, with D uncertain. This CDR3 comprises 16 residues. Per germline, CDR1 LGHNA and CDR2 YSLEER. V was clipped by 0 bases and J by 6 bases, with 16 bases between them.

The chain uses TRBV27 and TRBJ2-7; the match to TRBD1 covers 9 bases. Germline V CDR1 and CDR2: MNHEY, SMNVEV (reference sequence). This CDR3 spans 15 amino acids. V gave up 5 bases and J gave up 3 bases; unmatched junction bases: 8. CDR3 coding DNA: TGTGCCAGCAGTCTCGGTACAGGGGGCTTCTACGAGCAGTACTTC. Residues: CASSLGTGGFYEQYF.

The chain employs TRBV19 and TRBJ2-5; perhaps TRBD2 as D (6 bases). There are 14 residues in the CDR3. Germline V CDR1 and CDR2: LNHDA, SQIVND (reference sequence). Trimming shortened V by 5 bases and J by 3 bases, and 13 bases separated the two germline ends. The CDR3 DNA reads TGTGCCAGTAGTCCTCGGGACTGGGAAGAGACCCAGTACTTC. Translating gives CASSPRDWEETQYF. The whole variable domain, filled in from reference TRBV19 and TRBJ2-5, reads DGGITQSPKYLFRKEGQNVTLSCEQNLNHDAMYWYRQDPGQGLRLIYYSQIVNDFQKGDIAEGYSVSREKKESFPLTVTSAQKNPTAFYLCASSPRDWEETQYFGPGTRLLVL.

This clonotype was seen a few times. The V gene is TRBV9, the J gene TRBJ2-5; TRBD2 aligns across 7 bases. The V segment lost 0 bases and the J segment 2 bases; nucleotides outside the gene matches: 1. The CDR3 length is 14 residues. The germline CDR1 and CDR2 sequences are SGDLS and YYNGEE. The DNA of the CDR3 is TGTGCCAGCAGCGTAGCCGGGGGGCAAGAGACCCAGTACTTC. Its translation: CASSVAGGQETQYF.

The chain links TRBV30 to TRBJ1-1, with D hard to call. Trimming took off 5 bases at V and 2 bases at J, with 9 bases between the two ends. The CDR3 runs to 12 residues. CDR1 and CDR2 (germline): GTSNPN, SVGIG (reference sequence). The CDR3 loop is CAWSQTNTEAFF. The CDR3 DNA is TGTGCCTGGTCCCAGACAAACACTGAAGCTTTCTTT. Using reference TRBV30 and TRBJ1-1 for the parts outside the CDR3, the full variable domain is SQTIHQWPATLVQPVGSPLSLECTVEGTSNPNLYWYRQAAGRGLQLLFYSVGIGQISSEVPQNLSASRPQDRQFILSSKKLLLSDSGFYLCAWSQTNTEAFFGQGTRLTVV.

This clonotype has a handful of counts. The chain joins TRBV6-2 or TRBV6-3 to TRBJ2-1; 10 bases line up with TRBD2. CDR1 is MNHEY and CDR2 is SVGEGT in the germline V gene. CDR3 size: 15 residues. J gave up 3 bases and V 4 bases, and 3 bases lay outside the gene matches. DNA for the CDR3: TGTGCCAGCAGTTTGATAGCGGGAGGCTACAATGAGCAGTTCTTC. Amino acid sequence: CASSLIAGGYNEQFF.